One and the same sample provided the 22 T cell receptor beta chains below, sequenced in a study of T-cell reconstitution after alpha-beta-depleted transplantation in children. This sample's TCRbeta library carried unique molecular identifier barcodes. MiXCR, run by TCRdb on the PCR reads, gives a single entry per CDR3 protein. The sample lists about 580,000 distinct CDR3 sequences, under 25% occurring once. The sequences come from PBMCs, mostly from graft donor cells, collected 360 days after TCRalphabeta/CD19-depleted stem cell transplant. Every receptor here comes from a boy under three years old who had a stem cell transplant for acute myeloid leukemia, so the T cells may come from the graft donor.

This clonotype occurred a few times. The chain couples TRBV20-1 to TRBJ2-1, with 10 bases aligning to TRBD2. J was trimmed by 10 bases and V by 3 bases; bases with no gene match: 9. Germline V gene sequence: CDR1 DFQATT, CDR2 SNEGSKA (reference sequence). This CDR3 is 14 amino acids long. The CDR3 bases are TGCAGTGCTAGGGCTAGCGGGGGCCGGGGGGAGCAGTTCTTC. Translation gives CSARASGGRGEQFF.

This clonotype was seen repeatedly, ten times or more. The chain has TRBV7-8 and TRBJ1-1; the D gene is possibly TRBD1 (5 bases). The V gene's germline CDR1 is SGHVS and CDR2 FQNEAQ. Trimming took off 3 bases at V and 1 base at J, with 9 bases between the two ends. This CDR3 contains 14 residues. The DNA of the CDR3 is TGTGCCAGCAGCTTCCAGGGCTGGAACACTGAAGCTTTCTTT. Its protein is CASSFQGWNTEAFF.

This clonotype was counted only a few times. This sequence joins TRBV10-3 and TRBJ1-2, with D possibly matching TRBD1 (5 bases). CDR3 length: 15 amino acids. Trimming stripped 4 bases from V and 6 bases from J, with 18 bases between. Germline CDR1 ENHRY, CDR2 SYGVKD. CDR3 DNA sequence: TGTGCCATCAGTGCGTTCTCAGGGCCCGATGATGGCTACACCTTC. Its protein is CAISAFSGPDDGYTF.

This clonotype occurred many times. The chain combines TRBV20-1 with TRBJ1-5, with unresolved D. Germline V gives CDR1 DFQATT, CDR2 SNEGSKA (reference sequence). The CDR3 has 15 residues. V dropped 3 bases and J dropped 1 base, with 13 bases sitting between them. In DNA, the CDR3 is TGCAGTGCTAGGGATCTGGTGGGGAGCAATCAGCCCCAGCATTTT. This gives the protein CSARDLVGSNQPQHF.

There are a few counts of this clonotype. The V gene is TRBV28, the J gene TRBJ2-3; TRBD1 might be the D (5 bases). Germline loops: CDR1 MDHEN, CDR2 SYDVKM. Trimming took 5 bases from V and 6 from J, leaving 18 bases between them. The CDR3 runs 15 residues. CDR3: CASSTTADTLDTQYF. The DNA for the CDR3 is TGTGCCAGCAGTACCACCGCGGACACCCTGGATACGCAGTATTTT.

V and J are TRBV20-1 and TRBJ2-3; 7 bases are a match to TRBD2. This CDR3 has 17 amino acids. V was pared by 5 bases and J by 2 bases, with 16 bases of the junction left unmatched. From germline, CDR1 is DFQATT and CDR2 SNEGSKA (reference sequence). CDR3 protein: CSALAAGFFHFTDTQYF. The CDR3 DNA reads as TGCAGTGCTCTAGCGGCTGGGTTCTTCCACTTCACAGATACGCAGTATTTT.

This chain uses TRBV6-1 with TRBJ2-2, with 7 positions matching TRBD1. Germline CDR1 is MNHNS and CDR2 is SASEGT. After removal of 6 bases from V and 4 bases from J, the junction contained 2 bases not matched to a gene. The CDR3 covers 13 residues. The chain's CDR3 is CASRRGLTGELFF. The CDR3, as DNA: TGTGCCAGCAGGAGGGGGCTCACCGGGGAGCTGTTTTTT.

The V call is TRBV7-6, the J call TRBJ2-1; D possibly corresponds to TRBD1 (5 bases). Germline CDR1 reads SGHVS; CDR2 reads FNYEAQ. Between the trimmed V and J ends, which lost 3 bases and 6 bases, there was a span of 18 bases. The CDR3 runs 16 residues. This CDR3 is CASSFVAGHLGNEQFF. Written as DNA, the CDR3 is TGTGCCAGCAGCTTTGTCGCCGGACATCTCGGCAATGAGCAGTTCTTC.

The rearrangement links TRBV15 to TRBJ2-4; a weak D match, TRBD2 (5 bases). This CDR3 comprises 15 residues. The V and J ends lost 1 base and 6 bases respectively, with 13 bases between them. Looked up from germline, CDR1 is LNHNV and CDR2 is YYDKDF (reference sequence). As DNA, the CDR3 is TGTGCCACCAGCAGAGGAGGGCTAGCTGGAAACATTCAGTACTTC. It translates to CATSRGGLAGNIQYF.

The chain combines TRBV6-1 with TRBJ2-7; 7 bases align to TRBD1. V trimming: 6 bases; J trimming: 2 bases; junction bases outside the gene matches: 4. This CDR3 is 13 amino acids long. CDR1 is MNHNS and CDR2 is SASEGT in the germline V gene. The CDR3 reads CASRTGTAYEQYV. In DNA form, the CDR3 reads TGTGCCAGCAGAACCGGGACAGCCTACGAGCAGTACGTC.

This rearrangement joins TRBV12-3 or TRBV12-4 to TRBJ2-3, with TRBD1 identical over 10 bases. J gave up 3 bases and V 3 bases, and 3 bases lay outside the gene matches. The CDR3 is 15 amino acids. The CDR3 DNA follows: TGTGCCAGCAGTTTTGGGACAGGGGAAACAGATACGCAGTATTTT. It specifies CASSFGTGETDTQYF.

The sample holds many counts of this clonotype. The CDR3 spells CSASGQETQYF. The CDR3 DNA reads TGCAGTGCTAGCGGCCAAGAGACCCAGTACTTC. This sequence joins TRBV20-1 and TRBJ2-5, with D hard to call. V lost 3 bases and J lost 1, with 3 bases in between. Germline V gene data show CDR1 as DFQATT and CDR2 as SNEGSKA (reference sequence). The CDR3 contains 11 residues.

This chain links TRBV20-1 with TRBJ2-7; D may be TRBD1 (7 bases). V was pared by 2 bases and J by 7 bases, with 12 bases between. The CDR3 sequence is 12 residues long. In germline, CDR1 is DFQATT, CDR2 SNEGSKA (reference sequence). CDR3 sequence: CSARTPGGEQYV. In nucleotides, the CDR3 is TGCAGTGCTAGAACCCCAGGGGGGGAGCAGTACGTC.

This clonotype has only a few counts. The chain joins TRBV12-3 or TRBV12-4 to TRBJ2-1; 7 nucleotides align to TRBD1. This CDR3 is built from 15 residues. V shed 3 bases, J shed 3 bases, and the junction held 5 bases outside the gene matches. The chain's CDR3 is CASSFYRGGYNEQFF. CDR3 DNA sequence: TGTGCCAGCAGTTTTTACAGGGGTGGCTACAATGAGCAGTTCTTC.

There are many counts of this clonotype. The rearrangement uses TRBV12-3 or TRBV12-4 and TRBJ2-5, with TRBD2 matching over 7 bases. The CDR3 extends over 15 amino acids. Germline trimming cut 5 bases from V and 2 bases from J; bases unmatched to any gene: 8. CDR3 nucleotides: TGTGCCAGCAGTAATCTAGGGGAGGGTCAAGAGACCCAGTACTTC. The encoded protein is CASSNLGEGQETQYF.

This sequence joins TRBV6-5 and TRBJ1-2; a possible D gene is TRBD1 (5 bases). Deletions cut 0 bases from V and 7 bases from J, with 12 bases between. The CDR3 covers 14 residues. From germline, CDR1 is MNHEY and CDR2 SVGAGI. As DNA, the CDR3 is TGTGCCAGCAGTTACTCGTCAGGGACGGTTGGCTACACCTTC. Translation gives CASSYSSGTVGYTF.

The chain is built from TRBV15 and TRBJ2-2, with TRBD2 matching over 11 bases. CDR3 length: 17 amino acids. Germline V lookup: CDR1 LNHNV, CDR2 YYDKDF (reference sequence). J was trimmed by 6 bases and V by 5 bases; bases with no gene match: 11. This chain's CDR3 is CATSPPGLAVGPGELFF. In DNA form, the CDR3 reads TGTGCCACCAGCCCTCCGGGACTAGCGGTCGGGCCCGGGGAGCTGTTTTTT.

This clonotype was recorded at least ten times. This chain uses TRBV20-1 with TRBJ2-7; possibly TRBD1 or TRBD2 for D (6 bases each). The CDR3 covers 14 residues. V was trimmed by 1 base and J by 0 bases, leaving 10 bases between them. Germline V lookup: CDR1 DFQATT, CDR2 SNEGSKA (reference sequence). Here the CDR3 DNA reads TGCAGTGCTAGAGGGGGGGCCAGCTCCTACGAGCAGTACTTC. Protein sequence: CSARGGASSYEQYF.

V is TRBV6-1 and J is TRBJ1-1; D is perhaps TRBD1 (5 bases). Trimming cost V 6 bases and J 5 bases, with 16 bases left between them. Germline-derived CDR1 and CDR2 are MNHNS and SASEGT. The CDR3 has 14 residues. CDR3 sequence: CASSPPGRSTEAFF. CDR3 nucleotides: TGTGCCAGCAGCCCCCCAGGGCGTTCGACTGAAGCTTTCTTT.

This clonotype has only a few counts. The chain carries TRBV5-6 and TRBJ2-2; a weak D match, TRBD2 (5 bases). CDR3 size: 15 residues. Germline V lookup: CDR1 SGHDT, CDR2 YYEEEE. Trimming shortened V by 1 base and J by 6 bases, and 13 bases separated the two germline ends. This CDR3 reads CASSLIVSRAGELFF. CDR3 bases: TGTGCCAGCAGCTTGATTGTCTCGCGGGCCGGGGAGCTGTTTTTT.

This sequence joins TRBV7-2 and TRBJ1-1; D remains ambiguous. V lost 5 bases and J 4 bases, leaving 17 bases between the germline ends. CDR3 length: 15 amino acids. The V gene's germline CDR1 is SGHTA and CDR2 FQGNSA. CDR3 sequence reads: CASSPPSGGATEAFF. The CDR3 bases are TGTGCCAGCAGCCCACCGAGTGGCGGCGCCACTGAAGCTTTCTTT.

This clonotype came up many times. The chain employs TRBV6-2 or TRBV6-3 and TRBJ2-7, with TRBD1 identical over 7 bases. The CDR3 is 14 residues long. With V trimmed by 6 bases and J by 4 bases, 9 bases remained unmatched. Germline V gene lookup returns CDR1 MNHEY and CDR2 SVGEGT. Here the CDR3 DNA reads TGTGCCAGCAGCCGAGGGACAGATGTTTACGAGCAGTACTTC. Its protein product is CASSRGTDVYEQYF.